These 27 T cell receptor beta chains came from one sample sequenced in a study of cytomegalovirus exposure and HLA in healthy donors. 13 Jbeta primers and 60 Vbeta primers were used for the PCR. Repertoires were generated with immunoSEQ multiplex PCR, while TCRdb's copy carries only in-frame clones and drops some. This sample carries 90,000 to 120,000 clones, less than 85% of them seen once, and the ten largest clones take about 5.7%. Sequencing was carried out using PBMCs. Receptor source: a young woman in good health and CMV-seropositive.

This rearrangement joins TRBV5-4 to TRBJ1-1; TRBD1 is a possible D gene (6 bases). Per germline, CDR1 SGHNT and CDR2 YYREEE (reference sequence). V lost 6 bases and J 4 bases, leaving 13 bases between the germline ends. The CDR3 length is 13 residues. CDR3 loop: CASTSGVSTEAFF. The CDR3 nucleotides are TGTGCCAGCACCTCAGGGGTTTCCACTGAAGCTTTCTTT.

The chain uses TRBV30 and TRBJ1-6; 8 bases align to TRBD1. CDR3 size: 18 residues. In germline, CDR1 is GTSNPN, CDR2 SVGIG (reference sequence). The V segment lost 3 bases and the J segment 2 bases; nucleotides outside the gene matches: 12. The CDR3 nucleotides read TGTGCCTGGAGAGCCAGACAGGACAGGGAGCCCTATAATTCACCCCTCCACTTT. Protein: CAWRARQDREPYNSPLHF. Supplemented by reference TRBV30 and TRBJ1-6, the full variable domain reads SQTIHQWPATLVQPVGSPLSLECTVEGTSNPNLYWYRQAAGRGLQLLFYSVGIGQISSEVPQNLSASRPQDRQFILSSKKLLLSDSGFYLCAWRARQDREPYNSPLHFGNGTRLTVT.

Here the CDR3 DNA reads TGTGCCAGCAGCTCCGGTTCGGGTAGACAAGAGACCCAGTACTTC. Translation gives CASSSGSGRQETQYF. The rearrangement joins TRBV11-3 to TRBJ2-5; D ambiguous. The germline CDR1 and CDR2 sequences are SGHNT and YENEEA. This CDR3 has 15 residues. V was cut by 4 bases and J by 2 bases, with 14 bases left in between.

CDR3 DNA: TGTGCTAGTGGTTTAATTTTGTCGGGGGACACCGGGGAGCTGTTTTTT. Amino acids: CASGLILSGDTGELFF. This chain joins TRBV12-5 and TRBJ2-2; D perhaps matches TRBD2 (6 bases). Germline loops: CDR1 LGHNT, CDR2 FRNRAP. The ends were cut back, 3 bases at V and 3 bases at J, with 14 bases in the middle. The CDR3 length is 16 residues.

This clone appeared a few times. The chain carries TRBV6-5 and TRBJ2-1; D possibly corresponds to TRBD1 (5 bases). There are 13 residues in the CDR3. V was pared by 0 bases and J by 7 bases, with 7 bases between. Germline V lookup: CDR1 MNHEY, CDR2 SVGAGI. In DNA form, the CDR3 reads TGTGCCAGCAGTTACTCCGACAGAAATGAGCAGTTCTTC. It yields the protein CASSYSDRNEQFF.

The rearrangement links TRBV7-9 to TRBJ1-5; the match to TRBD1 covers 7 bases. CDR3 length equals 15 residues. Germline-derived CDR1 and CDR2 are SEHNR and FQNEAQ (reference sequence). V lost 3 bases and J lost 5; bases outside the gene matches: 7. The CDR3 region is CASSLVGTEYQPQHF. The DNA for the CDR3 is TGTGCCAGCAGCTTGGTTGGGACAGAGTATCAGCCCCAGCATTTT.

This clone was seen more than once but under ten times. V gene TRBV5-8 combines with J gene TRBJ2-6, with D maybe TRBD2 (5 bases). This CDR3 is 20 amino acids long. The germline CDR1 and CDR2 sequences are SGHTS and YDEGEE. With 1 base removed from V and 3 bases from J, the gap between germline ends came to 23 bases. The CDR3 here is CASSLFLGVSSYFGANVLTF. CDR3 DNA: TGTGCCAGCAGCTTGTTTCTGGGAGTTTCTTCGTATTTTGGGGCCAACGTCCTGACTTTC. The whole variable domain, filled in from reference TRBV5-8 and TRBJ2-6, reads EAGVTQSPTHLIKTRGQQATLRCSPISGHTSVYWYQQALGLGLQFLLWYDEGEERNRGNFPPRFSGRQFPNYSSELNVNALELEDSALYLCASSLFLGVSSYFGANVLTFGAGSRLTVL.

DNA for the CDR3: TGTGCCCTCCCCCAGGGCACAGATACGCAGTATTTT. Translating gives CALPQGTDTQYF. The chain joins TRBV30 to TRBJ2-3; D remains unclear. V was shortened by 8 bases and J by 1 base, with 10 bases between the two germline ends. CDR3 size: 12 residues. Germline values: CDR1 GTSNPN, CDR2 SVGIG (reference sequence). Variable domain in full (rest from reference TRBV30 and TRBJ2-3): SQTIHQWPATLVQPVGSPLSLECTVEGTSNPNLYWYRQAAGRGLQLLFYSVGIGQISSEVPQNLSASRPQDRQFILSSKKLLLSDSGFYLCALPQGTDTQYFGPGTRLTVL.

The chain uses TRBV27 and TRBJ2-2; 14 nucleotides line up with TRBD2. Germline values: CDR1 MNHEY, CDR2 SMNVEV (reference sequence). With V trimmed by 5 bases and J by 10 bases, 6 bases remained unmatched. The CDR3 sequence is 15 residues long. CDR3 nucleotide sequence: TGTGCCAGCAGTCCAGGGACTAGCGGGAGTAAGGAGCTGTTTTTT. It translates to CASSPGTSGSKELFF.

CDR3 nucleotide sequence: TGTGCCAGCAGTCCTAGCGGGCCAAGCTCCTACGAGCAGTACTTC. Protein: CASSPSGPSSYEQYF. The rearrangement links TRBV5-4 to TRBJ2-7; TRBD2 matches 8 bases. Germline CDR1 SGHNT, CDR2 YYREEE (reference sequence). This CDR3 comprises 15 residues. Trimming took 5 bases from V and 0 from J; bases not matched to a gene: 7.

About this clone itself: At one boundary the junction diverges from the germline segment, which might be a read error. CDR3 coding DNA: TGTGACAGCAGTGAAAGGGCGGGACAGACGAACACCGGGGAGCTGTTTTTT. Translating it yields CDSSERAGQTNTGELFF. V gene TRBV25-1 combines with J gene TRBJ2-2, with TRBD1 as a possible D gene (7 bases). This CDR3 comprises 17 residues. Germline V CDR1 and CDR2: MGHDK, SYGVNS.

This clone came up a few times. The chain combines TRBV28 with TRBJ1-2; unclear D gene. Trimming removed 1 base at V and 4 bases at J, with 10 bases between. CDR1 MDHEN and CDR2 SYDVKM come from the germline V gene. CDR3 length: 14 amino acids. CDR3 bases: TGTGCCAGCAGTTTATCTCAGGCCTTCTATGGCTACACCTTC. Residues: CASSLSQAFYGYTF.

V gene TRBV30 combines with J gene TRBJ2-7; D call uncertain. This CDR3 is built from 12 residues. V was shortened by 3 bases and J by 3 bases, with 9 bases between the two germline ends. Germline V CDR1 and CDR2: GTSNPN, SVGIG (reference sequence). CDR3 coding DNA: TGTGCCTGGAGCGAGCCTTTCTACGAGCAGTACTTC. This gives the protein CAWSEPFYEQYF.

This sequence joins TRBV10-3 and TRBJ1-1; the match to TRBD1 covers 8 bases. The CDR3 length is 12 residues. V shed 10 bases and J 6 bases; nucleotides not matched to a gene: 7. CDR1 and CDR2 from the germline V gene are ENHRY and SYGVKD. CDR3 coding DNA: TGTGCCACGCGGACAGGGTCCGCTGAAGCTTTCTTT. Its protein is CATRTGSAEAFF.

This chain connects TRBV6-5 to TRBJ1-1, with 8 bases identical to TRBD1. Per germline, CDR1 MNHEY and CDR2 SVGAGI. Germline trimming cut 5 bases from V and 1 base from J; bases unmatched to any gene: 3. The CDR3 contains 14 residues. The CDR3 spells CASSPGGSNTEAFF. CDR3 DNA: TGTGCCAGCAGTCCAGGGGGCTCGAACACTGAAGCTTTCTTT.

V and J are TRBV6-1 and TRBJ2-2, with 8 bases that match TRBD2. Germline trimming cut 3 bases from V and 6 bases from J; bases unmatched to any gene: 15. This CDR3 is built from 18 residues. CDR1 is MNHNS and CDR2 is SASEGT in the germline V gene. The CDR3 reads CASSDPSLERELPGELFF. The DNA of the CDR3 is TGTGCCAGCAGTGACCCCAGTCTCGAGCGGGAGTTACCCGGGGAGCTGTTTTTT.

In its sample, this clone was seen once. The chain is built from TRBV28 and TRBJ2-1, with 7 bases matching TRBD2. The V gene's germline CDR1 is MDHEN and CDR2 SYDVKM. The V and J ends lost 7 bases and 4 bases, in that order; junction bases with no gene match: 7. The CDR3 is 14 residues long. CDR3 sequence reads: CASIGLAEYNEQFF. The CDR3 DNA reads TGTGCCAGCATAGGCCTAGCGGAGTACAATGAGCAGTTCTTC. The full variable domain, its missing parts supplied by reference TRBV28 and TRBJ2-1, is DVKVTQSSRYLVKRTGEKVFLECVQDMDHENMFWYRQDPGLGLRLIYFSYDVKMKEKGDIPEGYSVSREKKERFSLILESASTNQTSMYLCASIGLAEYNEQFFGPGTRLTVL.

The sample holds one count of this clone. The chain has TRBV19 and TRBJ1-5, with 7 bases aligning to TRBD1. Germline V CDR1 and CDR2: LNHDA, SQIVND (reference sequence). The CDR3 spans 15 residues. V shed 0 bases, J shed 3 bases, and the junction held 2 bases outside the gene matches. As DNA, the CDR3 is TGTGCCAGTAGTATAGAGGGACAGCACAATCAGCCCCAGCATTTT. Its translation: CASSIEGQHNQPQHF.

This sequence joins TRBV9 and TRBJ1-1; weak D call: TRBD1 (5 bases). V was cut by 4 bases and J by 1 base, with 8 bases left in between. Per germline, CDR1 SGDLS and CDR2 YYNGEE. CDR3 length: 13 amino acids. The CDR3 coding sequence is TGTGCCAGCAGCCCAACAGGGAACACTGAAGCTTTCTTT. It codes for CASSPTGNTEAFF.

The gene calls are TRBV2 and TRBJ2-1; 7 nucleotides line up with TRBD2. This CDR3 is built from 13 residues. Germline CDR1 is SNHLY and CDR2 is FYNNEI. V dropped 0 bases and J dropped 16; count of bases not matched to a gene: 9. The CDR3 region is CASSEALRLAVFF. The CDR3 bases are TGTGCCAGCAGTGAAGCGTTGAGACTAGCCGTTTTCTTC.

The chain joins TRBV5-1 to TRBJ2-7; D is unclear. Germline values: CDR1 SGHRS, CDR2 YFSETQ. V was cut by 6 bases and J by 0 bases, with 13 bases left in between. This CDR3 has 14 residues. CDR3 DNA sequence: TGCGCCAGCACGATGGAGTCCATCTCCTACGAGCAGTACTTC. Translated: CASTMESISYEQYF.

This rearrangement joins TRBV7-9 to TRBJ1-2; TRBD1 matches at 8 bases. Per the germline V gene, CDR1 is SEHNR and CDR2 is FQNEAQ (reference sequence). The CDR3 loop spans 14 amino acids. The V segment lost 4 bases and the J segment 6 bases; nucleotides outside the gene matches: 7. In nucleotides, the CDR3 is TGTGCCAGCAGCTCCCTACAGGGGGTGAATGGCTACACCTTC. It is translated as CASSSLQGVNGYTF.

This clone was recorded only once. The rearrangement links TRBV7-9 to TRBJ2-3, with TRBD2 identical over 7 bases. This CDR3 has 15 amino acids. Germline V gene lookup returns CDR1 SEHNR and CDR2 FQNEAQ (reference sequence). Germline trimming cut 5 bases from V and 0 bases from J; bases unmatched to any gene: 5. CDR3 bases: TGTGCCAGCAGCCCCGGGGAGGGGAGCACAGATACGCAGTATTTT. It yields the protein CASSPGEGSTDTQYF.

The rearrangement links TRBV6-1 to TRBJ2-5; possibly TRBD2 for D (6 bases). V lost 3 bases and J lost 5, with 16 bases in between. The CDR3 spans 15 residues. CDR1 is MNHNS and CDR2 is SASEGT in the germline V gene. CDR3 bases: TGTGCCAGCAGTGATTTGGCAGGGAGGCTGGAGACCCAGTACTTC. Protein: CASSDLAGRLETQYF.

In DNA form, the CDR3 reads TGCGCCAGCAGCCAAGCGGCCCCTCGGGGGAGAGACACCGGGGAGCTGTTTTTT. Translated: CASSQAAPRGRDTGELFF. The chain carries TRBV4-1 and TRBJ2-2, with TRBD2 as a possible D gene (6 bases). This CDR3 contains 18 residues. Germline values: CDR1 MGHRA, CDR2 YSYEKL. V was clipped by 1 base and J by 3 bases, with 18 bases between them.

CDR3 sequence (DNA): TGCGCCAGCAGTGGGACTAGCGGGTCCTACGAGCAGTACTTC. Encoded protein: CASSGTSGSYEQYF. This rearrangement joins TRBV4-1 to TRBJ2-7; 12 bases align to TRBD2. J gave up 1 base and V 6 bases, and 1 base lay outside the gene matches. Germline assignment: CDR1 MGHRA and CDR2 YSYEKL. This CDR3 comprises 14 residues.

This clone appeared once. This rearrangement joins TRBV5-1 to TRBJ2-1; tentatively, D is TRBD1 (6 bases). CDR1 and CDR2 (germline): SGHRS, YFSETQ. The CDR3 runs 12 residues. Trimming removed 4 bases from V and 6 bases from J, with 8 bases in between. CDR3 protein: CASSEDSNEQFF. The DNA for the CDR3 is TGCGCCAGCAGCGAGGACAGCAATGAGCAGTTCTTC.